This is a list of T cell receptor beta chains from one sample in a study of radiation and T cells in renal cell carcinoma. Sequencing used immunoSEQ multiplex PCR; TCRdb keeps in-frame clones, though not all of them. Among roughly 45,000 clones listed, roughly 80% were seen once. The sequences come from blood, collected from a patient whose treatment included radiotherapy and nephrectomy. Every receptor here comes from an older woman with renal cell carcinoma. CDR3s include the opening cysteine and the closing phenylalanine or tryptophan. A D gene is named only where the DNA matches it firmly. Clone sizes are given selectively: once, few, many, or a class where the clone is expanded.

cdr3_aa: CASSLGQGQTQYF
cdr3_nt: TGTGCCAGCAGCTTAGGGCAGGGGCAGACCCAGTACTTC
clone_size: .
d_call: .
v_call: TRBV7-8
j_call: TRBJ2-5

cdr3_aa: CASSQPRLGTGDQDTDTQYF
cdr3_nt: TGCGCCAGCAGTCAGCCGAGGTTGGGCACAGGGGATCAAGACACAGATACGCAGTATTTT
clone_size: .
d_call: TRBD1
v_call: TRBV23-1
j_call: TRBJ2-3

cdr3_aa: CASRLYGLTDYTF
cdr3_nt: TGCGCCAGCAGACTATACGGTCTGACTGACTACACCTTC
clone_size: few
d_call: .
v_call: TRBV5-1
j_call: TRBJ1-2

cdr3_aa: CASSRDGYEQYF
cdr3_nt: TGTGCCAGCAGCCGAGACGGGTACGAGCAGTACTTC
clone_size: .
d_call: .
v_call: TRBV5-4
j_call: TRBJ2-7

cdr3_aa: CASSRRTGRANYGYTF
cdr3_nt: TGTGCCAGCAGTAGGAGGACAGGGCGAGCTAACTATGGCTACACCTTC
clone_size: .
d_call: TRBD1
v_call: TRBV7-2
j_call: TRBJ1-2

cdr3_aa: CASSSGEGAVTYGYTF
cdr3_nt: TGTGCCAGCAGTTCTGGTGAGGGGGCGGTTACCTATGGCTACACCTTC
clone_size: .
d_call: TRBD1
v_call: TRBV28
j_call: TRBJ1-2

cdr3_aa: CASTTSSHEQYF
cdr3_nt: TGTGCCAGCACCACTAGTTCCCACGAGCAGTACTTC
clone_size: .
d_call: .
v_call: TRBV6-5
j_call: TRBJ2-7

cdr3_aa: CASSLVMNTEAFF
cdr3_nt: TGTGCCAGCAGTTTGGTCATGAACACTGAAGCTTTCTTT
clone_size: .
d_call: .
v_call: TRBV27
j_call: TRBJ1-1

cdr3_aa: CASSSRAGGGTDTQYF
cdr3_nt: TGTGCCAGCAGCTCCCGAGCGGGAGGGGGCACAGATACGCAGTATTTT
clone_size: few
d_call: TRBD2
v_call: TRBV7-2
j_call: TRBJ2-3

cdr3_aa: CASSESTGDYGYTF
cdr3_nt: TGCGCCAGCAGTGAGTCGACGGGGGACTATGGCTACACCTTC
clone_size: .
d_call: .
v_call: TRBV10-2
j_call: TRBJ1-2

cdr3_aa: CASSDLSEAFF
cdr3_nt: TGTGCCAGCAGTGATCTATCTGAAGCTTTCTTT
clone_size: .
d_call: .
v_call: TRBV6-1
j_call: TRBJ1-1

cdr3_aa: CASGRTGGFYGYTF
cdr3_nt: TGTGCCAGCGGACGGACAGGGGGTTTCTATGGCTACACCTTC
clone_size: .
d_call: TRBD1
v_call: TRBV9
j_call: TRBJ1-2

cdr3_aa: CASSPTTGADTQYF
cdr3_nt: TGTGCCAGCAGCCCCACGACTGGAGCAGATACGCAGTATTTT
clone_size: .
d_call: .
v_call: TRBV14
j_call: TRBJ2-3

cdr3_aa: CASSKRRYSRRILVNTEAFF
cdr3_nt: TGTGCCAGCAGCAAAAGGCGATACAGCCGTCGGATCCTCGTGAACACTGAAGCTTTCTTT
clone_size: .
d_call: .
v_call: TRBV21-1
j_call: TRBJ1-1

cdr3_aa: CASSSSGTQLSAFF
cdr3_nt: TGCGCCAGCAGCTCTTCCGGGACCCAGTTATCAGCTTTCTTT
clone_size: few
d_call: .
v_call: TRBV5-1
j_call: TRBJ1-1

cdr3_aa: CASSQVTDGYTF
cdr3_nt: TGTGCCAGCAGCCAAGTGACAGATGGCTACACCTTC
clone_size: once
d_call: .
v_call: TRBV4-2
j_call: TRBJ1-2

cdr3_aa: CASSLESGIFQETQYF
cdr3_nt: TGTGCCAGCAGCTTAGAATCAGGAATTTTCCAAGAGACCCAGTACTTC
clone_size: .
d_call: .
v_call: TRBV7-6
j_call: TRBJ2-5

cdr3_aa: CASSVVLDTGELFF
cdr3_nt: TGTGCCAGCAGCGTAGTTCTGGACACCGGGGAGCTGTTTTTT
clone_size: .
d_call: .
v_call: TRBV9
j_call: TRBJ2-2

cdr3_aa: CASSLQGSGPYEQYF
cdr3_nt: TGCGCCAGCAGCTTACAGGGGAGCGGGCCCTACGAGCAGTACTTC
clone_size: once
d_call: .
v_call: TRBV5-1
j_call: TRBJ2-7

cdr3_aa: CASRVSGTYEQYF
cdr3_nt: TGTGCCAGCAGAGTTAGCGGAACCTACGAGCAGTACTTC
clone_size: .
d_call: .
v_call: TRBV25-1
j_call: TRBJ2-7

cdr3_aa: CAWSRTASYEQYF
cdr3_nt: TGTGCCTGGAGTCGGACAGCTTCCTACGAGCAGTACTTC
clone_size: once
d_call: .
v_call: TRBV30
j_call: TRBJ2-7

cdr3_aa: CASSENYEQYF
cdr3_nt: TGTGCCAGCAGTGAAAACTACGAGCAGTACTTC
clone_size: .
d_call: .
v_call: TRBV6-1
j_call: TRBJ2-7

cdr3_aa: CASSQEVGGYNEQFF
cdr3_nt: TGTGCCAGCAGCCAAGAGGTGGGGGGTTACAATGAGCAGTTCTTC
clone_size: .
d_call: .
v_call: TRBV14
j_call: TRBJ2-1

cdr3_aa: CASRSSGAYEQYF
cdr3_nt: TGTGCCAGCAGGTCTAGCGGAGCCTACGAGCAGTACTTC
clone_size: .
d_call: TRBD2
v_call: TRBV25-1
j_call: TRBJ2-7

cdr3_aa: CASSIDGVMNTEAFF
cdr3_nt: TGTGCCAGTAGTATAGACGGGGTAATGAACACTGAAGCTTTCTTT
clone_size: few
d_call: .
v_call: TRBV19
j_call: TRBJ1-1

cdr3_aa: CASSPRGHNEKLFF
cdr3_nt: TGTGCCAGCAGCCCCCGGGGGCATAATGAAAAACTGTTTTTT
clone_size: .
d_call: .
v_call: TRBV6-6
j_call: TRBJ1-4

cdr3_aa: CASSLQGADEQYF
cdr3_nt: TGTGCCAGCAGCCTACAGGGGGCCGACGAGCAGTACTTC
clone_size: .
d_call: TRBD1
v_call: TRBV7-6
j_call: TRBJ2-7

cdr3_aa: CASSIPGADTQYF
cdr3_nt: TGTGCCAGTAGTATCCCAGGGGCAGATACGCAGTATTTT
clone_size: once
d_call: .
v_call: TRBV19
j_call: TRBJ2-3

cdr3_aa: CASSLVGTGIRYTF
cdr3_nt: TGTGCCAGCAGCTTGGTAGGGACAGGGATCCGCTACACCTTC
clone_size: .
d_call: TRBD1
v_call: TRBV5-4
j_call: TRBJ1-2

cdr3_aa: CASSLASGLAGEEQFF
cdr3_nt: TGTGCCAGCAGCTTAGCGTCCGGACTAGCGGGAGAGGAGCAGTTCTTC
clone_size: once
d_call: TRBD2
v_call: TRBV7-2
j_call: TRBJ2-1

cdr3_aa: CASSFRRRGAVTGELFF
cdr3_nt: TGTGCCAGCAGCTTTCGGCGGAGGGGAGCGGTCACCGGGGAGCTGTTTTTT
clone_size: .
d_call: .
v_call: TRBV5-6
j_call: TRBJ2-2

cdr3_aa: CASSRLADLSSYNEQFF
cdr3_nt: TGCGCCAGCAGCCGACTAGCGGATCTAAGCTCCTACAATGAGCAGTTCTTC
clone_size: .
d_call: TRBD2
v_call: TRBV10-1
j_call: TRBJ2-1

cdr3_aa: CASSGQGATYSNQPQHF
cdr3_nt: TGTGCCAGCAGCGGACAGGGGGCCACTTATAGCAATCAGCCCCAGCATTTT
clone_size: .
d_call: TRBD1
v_call: TRBV28
j_call: TRBJ1-5

cdr3_aa: CASSLGAVNSPLHF
cdr3_nt: TGTGCCAGCAGCTTAGGGGCAGTTAATTCACCCCTCCACTTT
clone_size: .
d_call: .
v_call: TRBV7-3
j_call: TRBJ1-6

cdr3_aa: CASSQGSGDRETQYF
cdr3_nt: TGCGCCAGCAGCCAAGGAAGCGGGGATAGAGAGACCCAGTACTTC
clone_size: .
d_call: TRBD2
v_call: TRBV4-1
j_call: TRBJ2-5

cdr3_aa: CASSESGRGTAFF
cdr3_nt: TGCGCCAGCAGTGAGTCTGGCAGGGGGACGGCTTTCTTT
clone_size: .
d_call: TRBD1
v_call: TRBV10-1
j_call: TRBJ1-1

cdr3_aa: CAVAPRGIGEAFF
cdr3_nt: TGTGCCGTGGCCCCCCGGGGGATAGGGGAAGCTTTCTTT
clone_size: .
d_call: .
v_call: TRBV30
j_call: TRBJ1-1

cdr3_aa: CASSVGTDTQYF
cdr3_nt: TGTGCCAGCAGCGTCGGGACAGATACGCAGTATTTT
clone_size: .
d_call: .
v_call: TRBV7-8
j_call: TRBJ2-3

cdr3_aa: CASSQERSGIGEQFF
cdr3_nt: TGCGCCAGCAGCCAAGAACGTAGCGGGATCGGTGAGCAGTTCTTC
clone_size: few
d_call: TRBD2
v_call: TRBV4-3
j_call: TRBJ2-1

cdr3_aa: CASSALPDRGYGNQPQHF
cdr3_nt: TGTGCCAGCAGTGCCTTGCCGGACAGGGGATATGGCAATCAGCCCCAGCATTTT
clone_size: .
d_call: TRBD1
v_call: TRBV2
j_call: TRBJ1-5

cdr3_aa: CASSLAGDTGELFF
cdr3_nt: TGTGCCAGCAGCTTGGCAGGGGACACCGGGGAGCTGTTTTTT
clone_size: .
d_call: .
v_call: TRBV5-4
j_call: TRBJ2-2

cdr3_aa: CATRDRAYNEQFF
cdr3_nt: TGTGCCACCCGGGACAGGGCCTACAATGAGCAGTTCTTC
clone_size: .
d_call: TRBD1
v_call: TRBV2
j_call: TRBJ2-1

cdr3_aa: CASSEAGGAYYEQYF
cdr3_nt: TGTGCCAGCAGTGAAGCCGGGGGGGCCTACTACGAGCAGTACTTC
clone_size: .
d_call: TRBD2
v_call: TRBV6-1
j_call: TRBJ2-7

cdr3_aa: CASSLGGWGSSEAFF
cdr3_nt: TGTGCCAGCAGCTTGGGTGGTTGGGGCTCCTCAGAAGCTTTCTTT
clone_size: once
d_call: .
v_call: TRBV7-9
j_call: TRBJ1-1

cdr3_aa: CASSQGGSPRSGNTIYF
cdr3_nt: TGTGCCAGCAGCCAAGGGGGGTCTCCGCGCTCTGGAAACACCATATATTTT
clone_size: .
d_call: .
v_call: TRBV4-2
j_call: TRBJ1-3

cdr3_aa: CASKGRSSYEQYF
cdr3_nt: TGTGCCAGCAAAGGGCGGAGCTCCTACGAGCAGTACTTC
clone_size: few
d_call: .
v_call: TRBV6-5
j_call: TRBJ2-7

cdr3_aa: CASSELTLWQPQHF
cdr3_nt: TGTGCCAGCAGTGAATTGACCCTGTGGCAGCCCCAGCATTTT
clone_size: .
d_call: .
v_call: TRBV2
j_call: TRBJ1-5

cdr3_aa: CASSTTGGDGYTF
cdr3_nt: TGTGCCAGTAGTACGACAGGGGGGGATGGCTACACCTTC
clone_size: .
d_call: TRBD1
v_call: TRBV19
j_call: TRBJ1-2

cdr3_aa: CASSYGTVTEQYF
cdr3_nt: TGTGCCAGCAGTTACGGGACAGTGACCGAGCAGTACTTC
clone_size: .
d_call: TRBD1
v_call: TRBV6-5
j_call: TRBJ2-7

cdr3_aa: CASRDRSVNEKLFF
cdr3_nt: TGTGCCAGCCGAGACAGGTCTGTCAATGAAAAACTGTTTTTT
clone_size: .
d_call: .
v_call: TRBV19
j_call: TRBJ1-4

cdr3_aa: CASSYSGSSYNEQFF
cdr3_nt: TGCGCCAGCAGCTACAGCGGAAGCTCCTACAATGAGCAGTTCTTC
clone_size: .
d_call: .
v_call: TRBV5-1
j_call: TRBJ2-1

cdr3_aa: CASSVWGSSGETQYF
cdr3_nt: TGTGCCAGCAGCGTGTGGGGGTCTTCGGGGGAGACCCAGTACTTC
clone_size: .
d_call: .
v_call: TRBV9
j_call: TRBJ2-5

cdr3_aa: CASSQGRQRGTEAFF
cdr3_nt: TGCGCCAGCAGCCAAGGTAGGCAGAGGGGCACTGAAGCTTTCTTT
clone_size: .
d_call: .
v_call: TRBV4-1
j_call: TRBJ1-1